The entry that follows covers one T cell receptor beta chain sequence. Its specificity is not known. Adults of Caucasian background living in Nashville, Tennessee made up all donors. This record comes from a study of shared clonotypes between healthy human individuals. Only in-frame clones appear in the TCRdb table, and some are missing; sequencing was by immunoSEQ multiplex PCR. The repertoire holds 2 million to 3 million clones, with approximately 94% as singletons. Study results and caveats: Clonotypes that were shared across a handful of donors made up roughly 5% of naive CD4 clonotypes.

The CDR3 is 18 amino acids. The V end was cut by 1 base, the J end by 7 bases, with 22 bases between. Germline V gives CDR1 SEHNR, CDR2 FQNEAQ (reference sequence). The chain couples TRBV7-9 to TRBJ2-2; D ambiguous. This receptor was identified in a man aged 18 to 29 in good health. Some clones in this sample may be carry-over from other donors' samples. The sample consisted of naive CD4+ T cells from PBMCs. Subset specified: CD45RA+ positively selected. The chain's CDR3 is CASSLGGSSTNFHGELFF. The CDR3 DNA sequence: TGTGCCAGCAGCTTAGGGGGTAGTTCCACCAATTTTCACGGGGAGCTGTTTTTT.